This T cell receptor beta chain was recorded in a study of CD8 T cells in ankylosing spondylitis. The CDR3 length is 18 residues. Germline-derived CDR1 and CDR2 are LNHNV and YYDKDF (reference sequence). Whole-study findings and limits: Some motif variants were previously reported in reactive arthritis synovial fluid and blood. Clones linked with disease were CD8+ and fairly uncommon in the peripheral blood. Typical of ankylosing spondylitis blood, it appeared, was a TCR beta motif of seven to nine highly homologous variants.

Quantitative 5'-RACE with molecular barcodes generated TCR beta libraries. TCRdb ran MiXCR on the 5' RACE reads and lists one entry per CDR3 protein. The data contain roughly 170,000 distinct CDR3 sequences, approximately 9.9% of them seen just once; the ten biggest clones take up roughly 15%. As for this clonotype: Antigen: not known. One end of the junction varies from germline; a read error may be responsible.

The chain joins TRBV15 to TRBJ1-6; TRBD1 is a possible D gene (5 bases). The sample was blood, either unsorted or a sorted T cell fraction (not recorded which). This sequence was found in a female donor with ankylosing spondylitis or in good health (not recorded which). CDR3 coding DNA: TGTGCCACCAGCAATGCCGGGGACCGGAGCTCCTGTAATTCACCCCTCCACTTT. As protein: CATSNAGDRSSCNSPLHF.